This TCR beta chain was observed in a study of blood T cell repertoires in COVID-19. V dropped 3 bases and J dropped 1 base, with 13 bases sitting between them. Germline V CDR1 and CDR2: MNHEY, SMNVEV (reference sequence). The CDR3 has 15 amino acids. Produced via immunoSEQ multiplex PCR; TCRdb's table is partial and in-frame only. Of about 160,000 clones detected, 92% appear once; the ten largest clones hold 4.8%. Sequencing used peripheral blood. This chain uses TRBV27 with TRBJ2-7, with D unresolved. The sequence came from a man aged 25 to 40 with COVID-19, enrolled during active disease. The CDR3 loop is CASSFLRGGSYEQYF. CDR3 bases: TGTGCCAGCAGTTTTTTACGCGGCGGATCCTACGAGCAGTACTTC.